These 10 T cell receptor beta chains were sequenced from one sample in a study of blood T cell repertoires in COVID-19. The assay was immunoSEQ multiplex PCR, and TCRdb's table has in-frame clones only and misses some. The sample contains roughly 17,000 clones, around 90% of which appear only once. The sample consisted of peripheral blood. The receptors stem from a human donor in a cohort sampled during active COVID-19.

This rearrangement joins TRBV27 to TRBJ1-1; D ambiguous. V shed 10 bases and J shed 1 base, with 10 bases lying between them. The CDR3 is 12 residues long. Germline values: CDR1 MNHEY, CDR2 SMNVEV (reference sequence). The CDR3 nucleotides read TGTGCCACCTTTACAGAGAACACTGAAGCTTTCTTT. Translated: CATFTENTEAFF.

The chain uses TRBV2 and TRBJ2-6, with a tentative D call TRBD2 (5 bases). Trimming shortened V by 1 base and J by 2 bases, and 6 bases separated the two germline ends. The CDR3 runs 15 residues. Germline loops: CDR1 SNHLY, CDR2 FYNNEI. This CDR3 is CASSEELAGANVLTF. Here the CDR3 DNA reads TGTGCCAGCAGTGAAGAACTAGCTGGGGCCAACGTCCTGACTTTC.

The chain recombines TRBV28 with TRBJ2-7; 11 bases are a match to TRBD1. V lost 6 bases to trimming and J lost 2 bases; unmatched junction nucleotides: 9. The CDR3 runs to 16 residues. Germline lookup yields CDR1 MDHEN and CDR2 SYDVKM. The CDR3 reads CASRDRGLAGTYEQYF. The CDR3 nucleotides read TGTGCCAGCAGGGACAGGGGGCTAGCGGGAACCTACGAGCAGTACTTC.

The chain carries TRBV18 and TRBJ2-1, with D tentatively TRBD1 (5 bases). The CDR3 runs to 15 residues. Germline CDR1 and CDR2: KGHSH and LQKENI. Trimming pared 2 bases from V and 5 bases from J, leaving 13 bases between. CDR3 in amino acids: CASSPYQGSHNEQFF. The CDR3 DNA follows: TGTGCCAGCTCACCATACCAGGGAAGTCACAATGAGCAGTTCTTC.

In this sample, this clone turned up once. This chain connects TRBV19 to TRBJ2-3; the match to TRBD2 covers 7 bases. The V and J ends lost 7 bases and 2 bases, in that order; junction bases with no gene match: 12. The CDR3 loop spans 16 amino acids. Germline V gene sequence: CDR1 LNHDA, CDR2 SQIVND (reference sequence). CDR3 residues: CASTAGGGRTTDTQYF. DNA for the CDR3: TGTGCCAGTACCGCGGGTGGCGGGAGAACCACAGATACGCAGTATTTT.

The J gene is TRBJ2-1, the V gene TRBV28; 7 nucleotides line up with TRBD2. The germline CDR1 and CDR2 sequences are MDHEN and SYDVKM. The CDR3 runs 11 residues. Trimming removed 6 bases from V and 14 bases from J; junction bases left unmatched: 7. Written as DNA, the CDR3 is TGTGCCAGCAGCGGGACTATGGAAAAGTTCTTC. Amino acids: CASSGTMEKFF. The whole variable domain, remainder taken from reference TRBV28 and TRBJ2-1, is DVKVTQSSRYLVKRTGEKVFLECVQDMDHENMFWYRQDPGLGLRLIYFSYDVKMKEKGDIPEGYSVSREKKERFSLILESASTNQTSMYLCASSGTMEKFFGPGTRLTVL.

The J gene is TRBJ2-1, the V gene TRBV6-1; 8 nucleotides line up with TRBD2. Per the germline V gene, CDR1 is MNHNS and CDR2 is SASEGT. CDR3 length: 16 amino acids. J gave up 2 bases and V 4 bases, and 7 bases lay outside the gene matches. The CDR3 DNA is TGTGCCAGCAGTGGCTTGGGACTAGAAGCCTACAATGAGCAGTTCTTC. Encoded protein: CASSGLGLEAYNEQFF.

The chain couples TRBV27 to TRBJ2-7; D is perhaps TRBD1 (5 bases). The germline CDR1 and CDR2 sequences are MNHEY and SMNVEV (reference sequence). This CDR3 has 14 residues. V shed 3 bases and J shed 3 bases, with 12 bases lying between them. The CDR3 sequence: CASSLQGKLYEQYF. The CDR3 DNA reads TGTGCCAGCAGTTTGCAGGGAAAACTCTACGAGCAGTACTTC.

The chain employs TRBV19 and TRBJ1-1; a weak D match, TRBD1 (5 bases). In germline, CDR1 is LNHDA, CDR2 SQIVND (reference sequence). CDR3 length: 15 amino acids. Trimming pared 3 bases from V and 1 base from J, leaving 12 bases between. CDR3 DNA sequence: TGTGCCAGTAGTATTATGGGACTCCAGAACACTGAAGCTTTCTTT. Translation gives CASSIMGLQNTEAFF.

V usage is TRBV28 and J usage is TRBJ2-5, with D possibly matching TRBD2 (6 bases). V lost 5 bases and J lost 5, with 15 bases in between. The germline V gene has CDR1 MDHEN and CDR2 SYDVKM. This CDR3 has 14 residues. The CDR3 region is CASSGGRERETQYF. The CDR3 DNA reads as TGTGCCAGCAGTGGAGGACGGGAGCGGGAGACCCAGTACTTC.